These 21 T cell receptor beta chains were sequenced from one sample in a study of a mutant IDH1 vaccine in newly diagnosed glioma. Time point reported: baseline, week 1 (first vaccination visit). The sample's treatment: pre-vaccination baseline after standard-of-care therapy. Only in-frame clones appear in the TCRdb table, and some are missing; sequencing was by immunoSEQ multiplex PCR. The sample includes over 80,000 clones, around nine tenths of them seen just once. Sample: PBMCs, taken from a glioma patient treated with radiotherapy, temozolomide or both. Source of these receptors: a woman between 45 and 65 years old with glioma.

In its sample, this clone was seen a few times. J is TRBJ1-4 and V is TRBV28; D unresolved. V gave up 6 bases and J gave up 3 bases, with 8 bases separating them. The CDR3 loop spans 13 amino acids. The germline gives CDR1 MDHEN, CDR2 SYDVKM. CDR3 in amino acids: CASSTDPNEKLFF. The CDR3 nucleotides are TGTGCCAGCAGCACGGACCCTAATGAAAAACTGTTTTTT.

This rearrangement joins TRBV5-6 to TRBJ2-5, with 9 bases identical to TRBD2. Per the germline V gene, CDR1 is SGHDT and CDR2 is YYEEEE. Losses at the gene ends were 2 bases for V and 1 base for J; bases not matched to a gene: 3. The CDR3 is 15 residues long. DNA for the CDR3: TGTGCCAGCAGCTTCCTAGCGGGATTCCAAGAGACCCAGTACTTC. Amino acids: CASSFLAGFQETQYF.

The rearrangement uses TRBV30 and TRBJ2-7, with 7 bases aligning to TRBD1. The CDR3 runs to 12 residues. Germline lookup yields CDR1 GTSNPN and CDR2 SVGIG (reference sequence). Trimming at V came to 5 bases and at J to 7 bases, leaving 8 bases not matched to a gene. This CDR3 is CAWARGQGEQYF. The DNA of the CDR3 is TGTGCCTGGGCGAGGGGGCAGGGAGAGCAGTACTTC.

The CDR3 here is CASNPVRNEKLFF. CDR3 DNA sequence: TGTGCCAGCAATCCGGTTCGGAATGAAAAACTGTTTTTT. The genes are TRBV28 and TRBJ1-4; D unresolved. This CDR3 region has 13 residues. Trimming took 7 bases from V and 5 from J, leaving 11 bases between them. The germline gives CDR1 MDHEN, CDR2 SYDVKM.

This chain links TRBV7-2 with TRBJ2-7; 8 bases align to TRBD2. The CDR3 is made up of 15 amino acids. Unmatched junction bases numbered 7, after V lost 6 bases and J lost 0 bases. The germline V gene encodes CDR1 SGHTA and CDR2 FQGNSA. CDR3 in DNA: TGTGCCAGCAGGAAGGAACTAGCGGACTCCTACGAGCAGTACTTC. It specifies CASRKELADSYEQYF. Full variable domain (remainder filled in from reference TRBV7-2 and TRBJ2-7): GAGVSQSPSNKVTEKGKDVELRCDPISGHTALYWYRQSLGQGLEFLIYFQGNSAPDKSGLPSDRFSAERTGGSVSTLTIQRTQQEDSAVYLCASRKELADSYEQYFGPGTRLTVT.

The J gene is TRBJ2-7, the V gene TRBV5-6; D possibly corresponds to TRBD2 (5 bases). This CDR3 has 12 amino acids. Deletions cut 1 base from V and 4 bases from J, with 6 bases between. CDR1 SGHDT and CDR2 YYEEEE come from the germline V gene. Written as DNA, the CDR3 is TGTGCCAGCAGCTTGCGACTATACGAGCAGTACTTC. Translating gives CASSLRLYEQYF. Together with reference TRBV5-6 and TRBJ2-7, the CDR3 gives the full variable domain: DAGVTQSPTHLIKTRGQQVTLRCSPKSGHDTVSWYQQALGQGPQFIFQYYEEEERQRGNFPDRFSGHQFPNYSSELNVNALLLGDSALYLCASSLRLYEQYFGPGTRLTVT.

The chain employs TRBV7-8 and TRBJ2-7, with D uncertain. There are 15 residues in the CDR3. V lost 1 base and J 2 bases, leaving 12 bases between the germline ends. Germline V gene sequence: CDR1 SGHVS, CDR2 FQNEAQ. CDR3 protein: CASSLGRTRPYEQYF. The CDR3 DNA sequence: TGTGCCAGCAGCTTAGGGCGGACCCGCCCCTACGAGCAGTACTTC.

This chain links TRBV6-1 with TRBJ1-1; TRBD1 aligns across 8 bases. Germline V gene lookup returns CDR1 MNHNS and CDR2 SASEGT. The CDR3 sequence is 15 residues long. V dropped 5 bases and J dropped 3; count of bases not matched to a gene: 8. The CDR3 protein is CASSPRTGSHTEAFF. CDR3 coding DNA: TGTGCCAGCAGTCCCCGGACAGGGTCACACACTGAAGCTTTCTTT.

The gene calls are TRBV28 and TRBJ1-1, with 7 positions matching TRBD1. This CDR3 has 16 residues. The junction had 9 bases not matched to a gene; V was cut back by 5 bases and J by 0 bases. Germline CDR1 MDHEN, CDR2 SYDVKM. CDR3 sequence reads: CASSQPPGQLNTEAFF. CDR3 bases: TGTGCCAGCAGTCAACCGCCGGGACAGCTGAACACTGAAGCTTTCTTT.

The V call is TRBV9, the J call TRBJ2-7; 8 bases map to TRBD2. The V gene end was trimmed by 3 bases and the J gene end by 2 bases; junction bases not matched to a gene: 7. The CDR3 extends over 15 amino acids. Germline V lookup: CDR1 SGDLS, CDR2 YYNGEE. The CDR3 DNA is TGTGCCAGCAGCGCGGGGGGGAGGGTCCCCTACGAGCAGTACTTC. Translation: CASSAGGRVPYEQYF.

The rearrangement uses TRBV5-1 and TRBJ2-7; TRBD2 agrees at 14 bases. The germline V gene encodes CDR1 SGHRS and CDR2 YFSETQ. The CDR3 loop spans 13 amino acids. The V and J ends lost 7 bases and 7 bases, in that order; junction bases with no gene match: 4. The CDR3 bases are TGCGCCAGCGGACTAGCGGGAGGTAGGGAGCAGTACTTC. It encodes CASGLAGGREQYF.

The rearrangement links TRBV7-9 to TRBJ1-2; no reliable D call. Between the trimmed V and J ends, which lost 3 bases and 5 bases, there was a span of 10 bases. The germline CDR1 and CDR2 sequences are SEHNR and FQNEAQ (reference sequence). The CDR3 runs 13 residues. CDR3 sequence reads: CASSFEVLYGYTF. The CDR3 DNA reads TGTGCCAGCAGCTTCGAAGTCTTATATGGCTACACCTTC.

As concerns this clone: At one end, the junction sequence differs from germline, possibly due to a read error. Other nucleotide sequences from this sample produce the same CDR3. The chain employs TRBV28 and TRBJ2-5; D is possibly TRBD2 (7 bases). The CDR3 totals 14 residues. Germline CDR1 and CDR2: MDHEN and SYDVKM. Here the CDR3 reads CASSVPRGAETQYF. As DNA, the CDR3 is TGTGCCAGCAGTGTACCCCGGGGGGCGGAGACCCAATACTTC.

The chain combines TRBV5-3 with TRBJ1-4; D possibly corresponds to TRBD1 (6 bases). TRBV5-3 falls under the ORF class, with uncertain function. Trimming took 4 bases from V and 8 from J, leaving 21 bases between them. The CDR3 spans 16 residues. CDR3 amino acids: CARSPGYLGAREKLFF. The CDR3 bases are TGTGCCAGAAGCCCGGGGTATTTGGGGGCTCGGGAAAAACTGTTTTTT.

The chain combines TRBV7-9 with TRBJ2-3; the D gene is possibly TRBD2 (6 bases). The CDR3 runs 15 residues. In germline, CDR1 is SEHNR, CDR2 FQNEAQ (reference sequence). V was shortened by 3 bases and J by 1 base, with 11 bases between the two germline ends. CDR3 DNA: TGTGCCAGCAGCTTTGACGGGAGAGGCACAGATACGCAGTATTTT. The encoded protein is CASSFDGRGTDTQYF.

The rearrangement uses TRBV6-5 and TRBJ2-3, with 12 bases lining up with TRBD2. This CDR3 comprises 15 residues. The germline V gene has CDR1 MNHEY and CDR2 SVGAGI. Germline trimming cut 7 bases from V and 0 bases from J; bases unmatched to any gene: 2. The CDR3 nucleotides read TGTGCCAGCAAGACTAGCGGGAGAAGCACAGATACGCAGTATTTT. It translates to CASKTSGRSTDTQYF.

By share, this clone counts as medium-sized. V gene TRBV7-9 combines with J gene TRBJ1-1; a possible D gene is TRBD1 (6 bases). The V and J ends lost 4 bases and 4 bases respectively, with 10 bases between them. There are 13 residues in the CDR3. CDR1 is SEHNR, CDR2 FQNEAQ, per germline (reference sequence). In DNA, the CDR3 is TGTGCCAGCAGCTCCAGGGGCCCCACTGAAGCTTTCTTT. It specifies CASSSRGPTEAFF.

This clone has just one count. The chain combines TRBV5-8 with TRBJ1-1, with unresolved D. Germline V CDR1 and CDR2: SGHTS, YDEGEE. V was pared by 1 base and J by 3 bases, with 4 bases between. The CDR3 totals 12 residues. DNA for the CDR3: TGTGCCAGCAGCTTGTCCGACACTGAAGCTTTCTTT. Amino acid sequence: CASSLSDTEAFF.

The chain links TRBV5-1 to TRBJ2-7, with D maybe TRBD2 (6 bases). Trimming stripped 0 bases from V and 2 bases from J, with 12 bases between. Looked up from germline, CDR1 is SGHRS and CDR2 is YFSETQ. The CDR3 runs to 15 residues. CDR3 residues: CASSLEASATYEQYF. CDR3 nucleotide sequence: TGCGCCAGCAGCTTGGAGGCTAGCGCGACCTACGAGCAGTACTTC.

This chain links TRBV6-5 with TRBJ1-2; no definite D call. Germline V CDR1 and CDR2: MNHEY, SVGAGI. The length of the CDR3 is 13 residues. Trimming shortened V by 0 bases and J by 7 bases, and 9 bases separated the two germline ends. The CDR3 DNA is TGTGCCAGCAGTTACTCGCGATTCGGTGGCTACACCTTC. Translated, it gives CASSYSRFGGYTF.

CDR3 protein: CASSYGDTLSTDTQYF. The CDR3 DNA sequence: TGTGCCAGCAGTTACGGGGACACCCTAAGCACAGATACGCAGTATTTT. This sequence joins TRBV6-5 and TRBJ2-3; maybe TRBD1 (6 bases). The germline V gene encodes CDR1 MNHEY and CDR2 SVGAGI. The CDR3 sequence is 16 residues long. V lost 2 bases and J 0 bases, leaving 12 bases between the germline ends.